The 13 T cell receptor beta chains below all came from one sample that was sequenced in a study of T cells after yellow fever vaccination. TCRdb reprocessed the 5' RACE reads with MiXCR, giving one entry per CDR3 protein. The repertoire holds some 420,000 distinct CDR3 sequences, about 17% seen once, with roughly a sixth in the top ten. This specimen was PBMCs, taken before the yellow fever booster vaccination. The origin of the receptors is a man aged 18 to 30 who received the YFV17D yellow fever vaccine.

The V and J genes are TRBV5-6 and TRBJ1-1, with D possibly being TRBD1 (6 bases). CDR1 is SGHDT, CDR2 YYEEEE, per germline. V was pared by 4 bases and J by 11 bases, with 15 bases between. The CDR3 runs 12 residues. The CDR3 sequence: CASSPGGGGAFF. CDR3 in DNA: TGTGCCAGCAGCCCTGGAGGGGGGGGCGCTTTCTTT.

The chain has TRBV5-1 and TRBJ2-3; no clear D. V lost 4 bases, J lost 4 bases, and 19 bases lay in between. Germline V gene data show CDR1 as SGHRS and CDR2 as YFSETQ. This CDR3 spans 16 amino acids. The DNA for the CDR3 is TGCGCCAGCAGCCCACAAGACCCCTCTCTCGCAGATACGCAGTATTTT. The encoded protein is CASSPQDPSLADTQYF. The variable domain in full, completed from reference TRBV5-1 and TRBJ2-3, reads KAGVTQTPRYLIKTRGQQVTLSCSPISGHRSVSWYQQTPGQGLQFLFEYFSETQRNKGNFPGRFSGRQFSNSRSEMNVSTLELGDSALYLCASSPQDPSLADTQYFGPGTRLTVL.

This clonotype was observed many times. The chain is built from TRBV7-2 and TRBJ2-7; the D gene is possibly TRBD1 (6 bases). The CDR3 extends over 15 amino acids. V dropped 5 bases and J dropped 1 base, with 15 bases sitting between them. Per the germline V gene, CDR1 is SGHTA and CDR2 is FQGNSA. This CDR3 reads CASSRNRVWSYEQYV. The CDR3 DNA is TGTGCCAGCAGCAGAAACAGGGTTTGGTCCTACGAGCAGTACGTC.

This clonotype was seen a few times. J is TRBJ1-2 and V is TRBV7-9; 11 bases match TRBD1. CDR3 length equals 16 residues. Looked up from germline, CDR1 is SEHNR and CDR2 is FQNEAQ (reference sequence). J was trimmed by 2 bases and V by 6 bases; bases with no gene match: 8. CDR3 residues: CASRRQGTGGNYGYTF. The DNA for the CDR3 is TGTGCCAGCAGGCGGCAAGGGACAGGGGGGAACTATGGCTACACCTTC.

V is TRBV7-9 and J is TRBJ2-3, with D unclear. The CDR3 sequence is 15 residues long. Trimming removed 5 bases at V and 0 bases at J, with 12 bases between. Germline V lookup: CDR1 SEHNR, CDR2 FQNEAQ (reference sequence). In DNA, the CDR3 is TGTGCCAGCAGCCCAAGTCAGAGTAGCACAGATACGCAGTATTTT. Residues: CASSPSQSSTDTQYF.

The V and J genes are TRBV11-2 and TRBJ2-1; D ambiguous. CDR1 is SGHAT, CDR2 FQNNGV, per germline. Trimming pared 5 bases from V and 6 bases from J, leaving 14 bases between. The CDR3 loop spans 14 amino acids. The CDR3 region has the DNA TGTGCCAGCAGCCCCCTCGGGCATGGCAATGAGCAGTTCTTC. Protein: CASSPLGHGNEQFF.

This clonotype occurred a few times. This rearrangement joins TRBV12-3 or TRBV12-4 to TRBJ1-2; the D gene is possibly TRBD1 (6 bases). CDR3 length: 13 residues. Trimming took 3 bases from V and 5 from J, leaving 10 bases between them. The DNA of the CDR3 is TGTGCCAGCAGTTTGGGGGCTAGGTATGGCTACACCTTC. Protein: CASSLGARYGYTF.

The sample holds a few counts of this clonotype. The V call is TRBV7-3, the J call TRBJ2-1; perhaps TRBD1 as D (6 bases). The CDR3 runs to 13 residues. Trimming stripped 9 bases from V and 8 bases from J, with 17 bases between. Germline assignment: CDR1 SGHTA and CDR2 FQGTGA. CDR3 loop: CASGDTNSDEQFF. The CDR3, as DNA: TGTGCCAGTGGGGACACAAATAGTGATGAGCAGTTCTTC.

This rearrangement joins TRBV29-1 to TRBJ2-3, with 10 bases fitting TRBD2. Germline values: CDR1 SQVTM, CDR2 ANQGSEA. CDR3 length: 15 residues. V dropped 2 bases and J dropped 0; count of bases not matched to a gene: 2. Written as DNA, the CDR3 is TGCAGCGTTGAACTAGCGGGGGCCAGCACAGATACGCAGTATTTT. Residues: CSVELAGASTDTQYF.

This clonotype was seen a few times. This chain joins TRBV5-1 and TRBJ2-7; D unresolved. This CDR3 contains 14 residues. The germline V and J ends were trimmed by 0 bases and 1 base, with 8 bases remaining between them. Germline V gives CDR1 SGHRS, CDR2 YFSETQ. CDR3 region: CASSLAPTSYEQYV. CDR3 nucleotides: TGCGCCAGCAGCTTGGCCCCAACTTCCTACGAGCAGTACGTC.

The chain recombines TRBV7-9 with TRBJ2-6; D not certain. This CDR3 is built from 14 residues. The germline V gene encodes CDR1 SEHNR and CDR2 FQNEAQ (reference sequence). V was trimmed by 5 bases and J by 3 bases, leaving 8 bases between them. Here the CDR3 reads CASSGPIGANVLTF. In DNA form, the CDR3 reads TGTGCCAGCAGCGGTCCTATTGGGGCCAACGTCCTGACTTTC.

V gene TRBV4-3 combines with J gene TRBJ1-3, with unresolved D. The length of the CDR3 is 13 residues. CDR1 is LGHNA and CDR2 is YSLEER in the germline V gene. V lost 1 base and J 4 bases, leaving 5 bases between the germline ends. The CDR3 DNA follows: TGCGCCAGCAGCCAAGTGCCAGGAAACACCATATATTTT. This encodes CASSQVPGNTIYF.

This clonotype was seen ten or more times. The chain recombines TRBV6-5 with TRBJ1-3; D is unclear. Germline V gene lookup returns CDR1 MNHEY and CDR2 SVGAGI. The CDR3 length is 16 residues. V lost 4 bases and J 0 bases, leaving 13 bases between the germline ends. The CDR3 here is CASSSHPPGSGNTIYF. The CDR3 DNA sequence: TGTGCCAGCAGTTCCCACCCCCCGGGCTCTGGAAACACCATATATTTT.